This T cell receptor beta chain was profiled in a study of T-cell memory formation after mild COVID-19 (dated by TCRdb to the early 2020s). About the investigation overall: TCR sequence clusters from the two donors were largely donor specific. Longitudinal TCRalpha and TCRbeta repertoire sequencing tracked T-cell clones expanding and contracting after mild COVID-19 in a couple of donors. Two young, previously healthy adult volunteers, one female and one male, were included in the cohort.

General study outcomes and caveats: Some responding clones were detected in pre-infection memory, suggesting pre-existing cross-reactive memory T cells joined the SARS-CoV-2 response. Whether the second-wave clones peaking on day 37 were SARS-CoV-2 specific was not confirmed. The study included only two mild cases, and larger cohorts that include severe cases with pre-infection samples were judged to be necessary. Balanced CD4/CD8 phenotypes were observed for clones contracting from day 15 to 85, whereas a bias towards CD4+ was observed for a second wave of clones expanding from day 15 to 37. Contracting CD4+ clones appeared mostly in the CM and EM memory subsets, whereas CD8+ clones were enriched in EMRA.

Sequencing relied on an Illumina NovaSeq 6000. cDNA libraries for TCRalpha and TCRbeta were prepared by 5'RACE using constant-segment primers, with sample barcodes and unique molecular identifiers added. RNA was extracted from every sample with Trizol reagent. Libraries were amplified in two PCR steps, with a second sample barcode and Illumina TruSeq adapters added in the second step. Sequencing of the libraries was done on an Illumina NovaSeq, producing 2 x 150 bp paired-end reads. The authors processed their data as follows. Demultiplexing of reads and collapsing into UMI-guided consensus sequences were performed with migec v1.2.7. Using mixcr v2.1.11, UMI consensuses were aligned to TRA and TRB V and J templates and then assembled into clonotypes. Clonotypes were classified as expanded or contracted when called significant by both edgeR and NoisET, with noise models trained on biological replicates. For edgeR calls, the cutoffs were a false discovery rate-adjusted p below 0.01 and a log2 fold-change threshold of 1. As an exploratory analysis of dynamics, PCA with hierarchical clustering was applied to max-normalized trajectories of the 1000 most abundant clonotypes. Each responding clone was given a CD4 or CD8 phenotype based on the CD4+ and CD8+ repertoires, which had been sequenced separately. The public reads were quality trimmed at Q25 with fastp and then assembled into clones with MiXCR by TCRdb, keeping productive beta chains. Here each entry gathers all rows of one CDR3 protein and keeps the most common genes and DNA. These V and J calls originate from TCRdb's pipeline instead of the authors' own analysis. The sample table records roughly 80,000 distinct CDR3 sequences; approximately 15% of these occur just once. Clones ranked in the top ten supply 31% of the sample.

On this clonotype itself: Its recognized antigen is unknown. No qualities accompany the bases; no much larger clone lies one base away.

PBMCs were isolated by Ficoll-Paque density gradient centrifugation. Including the terminal cysteine and phenylalanine, the CDR3 comprises 16 residues. Solely the CDR3 DNA is kept, with 48 bases framed from the first base. A distance of 18 bases separates the germline ends of V and J, which lose 6 bases and 0 bases respectively. The germline V gene supplies CDR1 SNHLY and CDR2 FYNNEI. This TCR derives from an adult woman who had mild COVID-19 (a few samples of this study predate the infection). The sample titles of this study are shuffled in the database, so cell type and time point are left out; the donor was told from shared clones. The sample was PBMCs or a T cell subset sorted from them (not recorded which). This chain is built from TRBV2 and TRBJ2-7; no D gene call is confident. In nucleotides, the sequence is TGTGCCAGCAGCGCCCTTTCCCCCGGTGGCTCCTACGAGCAGTACTTC. The encoded protein is CASSALSPGGSYEQYF.